The 24 T cell receptor beta chains in this list originate from one sample, sequenced in a study of T cell clonality in common variable immunodeficiency. Profiling relied on immunoSEQ multiplex PCR, and the TCRdb table lists in-frame clones only, not all of them. The sample presents 40,000 or so clones, none singletons. Input material: peripheral blood mononuclear cells. The receptors were sampled from a person between 18 and 69 years old in good health.

A note on this clone: A much larger clonotype is one base distant, so this may be a read error. The read comes to an end 3 residues before the CDR3 does, leaving the germline J gene to fill in the end. This chain uses TRBV19 with TRBJ2-3, with unresolved D. From germline, CDR1 is LNHDA and CDR2 SQIVND (reference sequence). The CDR3 length is 13 residues. CDR3 bases read: TGTGCCAGCCGAAAGGTTCTCGCCGAGACG. Amino acids: CASRKVLAET. The full CDR3 is CASRKVLAETQYF.

Ten or more counts support this clone. Read coverage stops 3 residues before the CDR3 terminus; the germline J gene supplies the remainder. The chain employs TRBV18 and TRBJ2-7; D is unresolved. Germline V gene lookup returns CDR1 KGHSH and CDR2 LQKENI. The CDR3 covers 12 residues. The V gene lost 6 bases and the J gene lost 3 bases, with 9 bases spanning the gap. Here the CDR3 reads CASSARLYEQYF. Partial CDR3 DNA: TGTGCCAGCTCCGCGCGTCTCTACGAG. Complete variable domain (other parts from reference TRBV18 and TRBJ2-7): NAGVMQNPRHLVRRRGQEARLRCSPMKGHSHVYWYRQLPEEGLKFMVYLQKENIIDESGMPKERFSAEFPKEGPSILRIQQVVRGDSAAYFCASSARLYEQYFGPGTRLTVT.

This clone was detected ten times or more. The read finishes 3 residues shy of the CDR3 end, and the germline J gene is used to complete it. This sequence joins TRBV6-2 or TRBV6-3 and TRBJ2-1; 10 nucleotides agree with TRBD2. This CDR3 region has 14 residues. Germline CDR1 MNHEY, CDR2 SVGEGT. Trimming cost V 4 bases and J 8 bases; bases outside gene matches: 5. The CDR3 bases that were read are TGTGCCAGCAGTTCTAGCGGGAGTCCCGATGAG. Its protein product is CASSSSGSPDE. The whole CDR3 sequence reads CASSSSGSPDEQFF.

This clone was detected many times. The CDR3 goes on 3 residues after the read ends, and that part is filled in from the germline J gene. This chain joins TRBV5-1 and TRBJ2-1; 7 bases align to TRBD1. Germline loops: CDR1 SGHRS, CDR2 YFSETQ. There are 15 residues in the CDR3. The junction had 6 bases not matched to a gene; V was cut back by 1 base and J by 5 bases. CDR3 protein: CASSLTPTGDNEQFF. Incomplete CDR3 DNA: TGCGCCAGCAGCTTGACCCCAACAGGGGACAATGAG.

The sequenced CDR3 bases are TGCGCCAGCAGCTTGGCCCCCGAGGGTTCGTTAGCCTACGAG. Residues: CASSLAPEGSLAYE. The full CDR3 protein reads CASSLAPEGSLAYEQYF. The V and J genes are TRBV5-1 and TRBJ2-7; TRBD2 might be the D (5 bases). The missing CDR3 end, 3 residues past where the read stops, is filled in from the germline J gene. V was pared by 0 bases and J by 2 bases, with 18 bases between. In germline, CDR1 is SGHRS, CDR2 YFSETQ. The CDR3 is 17 residues long.

This clone was seen more than once but under ten times. The CDR3 end is not reached by the read, which stops 3 residues before it; the germline J gene fills it in. The chain has TRBV30 and TRBJ1-2; the D gene is possibly TRBD1 (5 bases). The CDR3 length is 13 residues. Germline values: CDR1 GTSNPN, CDR2 SVGIG (reference sequence). The CDR3 protein is CAWSVLGGNDYTF. The DNA read from the CDR3 is TGTGCCTGGAGTGTTCTGGGGGGGAATGAC.

Worth noting for this clone: One base away lies a much larger clone, so this may be a sequencing read error. The read terminates 3 residues ahead of where the CDR3 ends, so the germline J gene completes it. This rearrangement joins TRBV7-9 to TRBJ2-2; tentatively, D is TRBD1 (5 bases). This CDR3 contains 15 residues. Germline CDR1 SEHNR, CDR2 FQNEAQ (reference sequence). CDR3 DNA, as far as it was read: TGTGCCAGCAGCTTATCCGCGGCTGGGGCCAACGTG. It codes for CASSLSAAGANV. The whole CDR3 is CASSLSAAGANVLFF.

This clone was recorded at least ten times. The sequenced fragment ends 3 residues before the CDR3 boundary, so the rest is inferred from the germline J gene. This sequence joins TRBV20-1 and TRBJ2-3; TRBD2 matches 10 bases. Germline V CDR1 and CDR2: DFQATT, SNEGSKA (reference sequence). CDR3 length: 15 amino acids. V was pared by 4 bases and J by 2 bases, with 6 bases of the junction left unmatched. The CDR3 DNA, read in part, is TGCAGTGCTACCCCTAGCGGGGGTTTCACAGATACG. Residues: CSATPSGGFTDT. The whole CDR3 reads CSATPSGGFTDTQYF.

Comment on this clone: With the read ending 3 residues before the CDR3 end, the germline J gene is used to fill in that end. The chain combines TRBV7-9 with TRBJ1-2; TRBD1 aligns across 7 bases. The CDR3 runs 13 residues. Germline-derived CDR1 and CDR2 are SEHNR and FQNEAQ (reference sequence). J lost 7 bases, V lost 5 bases, and 7 bases had no gene match. CDR3 bases read: TGTGCCAGCAGCGGGACAGCGCGCTCTGGC. It yields the protein CASSGTARSG. The CDR3 in full is CASSGTARSGYTF.

This clone was picked up many times. The read terminates 3 residues ahead of where the CDR3 ends, so the germline J gene completes it. This chain links TRBV20-1 with TRBJ2-4, with a tentative D call TRBD2 (6 bases). Per the germline V gene, CDR1 is DFQATT and CDR2 is SNEGSKA (reference sequence). The CDR3 runs 17 residues. CDR3 region: CSARPPGGSHQIETQYF. The part of the CDR3 DNA that was read is TGCAGTGCTAGACCCCCCGGGGGTTCCCATCAAATAGAGACT.

In this sample, this clone turned up many times. The read finishes 3 residues shy of the CDR3 end, and the germline J gene is used to complete it. The rearrangement links TRBV20-1 to TRBJ2-1, with 12 nucleotides matching TRBD2. The V and J ends lost 5 bases and 5 bases, in that order; junction bases with no gene match: 10. CDR3 size: 16 residues. Germline V gene data show CDR1 as DFQATT and CDR2 as SNEGSKA (reference sequence). The sequenced part of the CDR3 DNA is TGCAGTGCTTACGGACTAGCGGGGCTAGCGGACAATGAG. Encoded protein: CSAYGLAGLADNE. The full CDR3 is CSAYGLAGLADNEQFF.

This clone was counted between two and nine times. The CDR3 reads CASSPLGQGEEKLFF. The part of the CDR3 DNA that was read is TGTGCCAGCAGCCCCCTGGGACAGGGGGAGGAAAAA. The chain employs TRBV7-9 and TRBJ1-4, with 11 bases lining up with TRBD1. The CDR3 end falls 3 residues outside the read, so it is completed with the germline J gene. The CDR3 extends over 15 amino acids. The J segment lost 8 bases and the V segment lost 5 bases, leaving 7 bases of the junction unmatched. Germline lookup yields CDR1 SEHNR and CDR2 FQNEAQ (reference sequence).

Many counts were recorded for this clone. From the germline J gene comes the end of the CDR3, since the read stops 3 residues before it. J is TRBJ1-2 and V is TRBV5-1; D is uncertain. Germline V lookup: CDR1 SGHRS, CDR2 YFSETQ. CDR3 length equals 14 residues. CDR3 protein: CASRFGVGAEGYTF. The part of the CDR3 DNA that was read is TGCGCCAGCAGGTTCGGGGTCGGTGCGGAGGGC.

This clone was recorded at least ten times. The CDR3 extends 3 residues past the end of the read, so its final part is completed from the germline J gene. The V call is TRBV6-1, the J call TRBJ2-3, with 10 bases lining up with TRBD1. The CDR3 totals 15 residues. Trimming took 4 bases from V and 6 from J; bases not matched to a gene: 7. Looked up from germline, CDR1 is MNHNS and CDR2 is SASEGT. The CDR3 spells CASSGRQGAEDTQYF. The CDR3 bases that were read are TGTGCCAGCAGTGGCCGACAGGGGGCTGAGGATACG.

There are a few counts of this clone. The read finishes 3 residues shy of the CDR3 end, and the germline J gene is used to complete it. V gene TRBV18 combines with J gene TRBJ1-6; 10 bases align to TRBD1. Trimming cost V 3 bases and J 10 bases; bases outside gene matches: 3. Germline V gene lookup returns CDR1 KGHSH and CDR2 LQKENI. This CDR3 region has 14 residues. The CDR3 protein is CASSPDRGRSPLHF. Incomplete CDR3 DNA: TGTGCCAGCTCACCCGACAGGGGGCGGTCACCC.

This clone was recorded at least ten times. The read is 3 residues too short to cover the CDR3 end, so that end is filled in from the germline J gene. The chain joins TRBV5-4 to TRBJ1-1; TRBD1 is a possible D gene (6 bases). Germline V gene lookup returns CDR1 SGHNT and CDR2 YYREEE (reference sequence). There are 14 residues in the CDR3. V lost 4 bases and J lost 4, with 14 bases in between. Partial CDR3 DNA: TGTGCCAGCAGCCTCAACAGGGAACCCACTGAA. This gives the protein CASSLNREPTE. The entire CDR3 sequence reads CASSLNREPTEAFF.

This clone has a count of ten or more. With the read ending 3 residues before the CDR3 end, the germline J gene is used to fill in that end. This chain uses TRBV20-1 with TRBJ1-2; TRBD1 agrees at 8 bases. Germline trimming cut 0 bases from V and 4 bases from J; bases unmatched to any gene: 16. The CDR3 sequence is 18 residues long. CDR1 is DFQATT, CDR2 SNEGSKA, per germline (reference sequence). The CDR3 DNA, read in part, is TGCAGTGCTAGAGATATCGGGGGTTCCCAGGGGGCTGGCTATGGC. Amino acid sequence: CSARDIGGSQGAGYG. The entire CDR3 protein reads CSARDIGGSQGAGYGYTF.

This clone has ten or more counts. Sequencing ends 3 residues short of the CDR3 end; the germline J gene provides the rest. The rearrangement links TRBV20-1 to TRBJ2-3, with 11 bases that match TRBD2. Germline values: CDR1 DFQATT, CDR2 SNEGSKA (reference sequence). This CDR3 comprises 15 residues. CDR3 DNA, as far as it was read: TGCAGTGCTAGAGAGCTAGCGGGGGGCCATGAGACG. Amino acid sequence: CSARELAGGHET. In full, the CDR3 reads CSARELAGGHETQYF.

This clone was detected many times. The read is 3 residues too short to cover the CDR3 end, so that end is filled in from the germline J gene. The V gene is TRBV18, the J gene TRBJ1-1; TRBD1 aligns across 7 bases. Losses at the gene ends were 4 bases for V and 2 bases for J; bases not matched to a gene: 4. The V gene's germline CDR1 is KGHSH and CDR2 LQKENI. This CDR3 is built from 14 residues. The CDR3 loop is CASSQGTANTEAFF. The sequenced part of the CDR3 DNA is TGTGCCAGCTCACAGGGGACAGCCAACACTGAA.

This clone occurred many times. Sequencing ends 3 residues short of the CDR3 end; the germline J gene provides the rest. The chain couples TRBV5-1 to TRBJ2-3, with D possibly being TRBD2 (5 bases). Trimming left V 2 bases short and J 5 bases short, with 15 bases between. This CDR3 spans 15 amino acids. In germline, CDR1 is SGHRS, CDR2 YFSETQ. The CDR3 DNA, read in part, is TGCGCCAGCAGCTTCGGAGGAAGGGCTGGAGATACG. As protein: CASSFGGRAGDT. The complete CDR3 sequence is CASSFGGRAGDTQYF. The full variable domain, in which reference TRBV5-1 and TRBJ2-3 provide the parts outside the CDR3, is KAGVTQTPRYLIKTRGQQVTLSCSPISGHRSVSWYQQTPGQGLQFLFEYFSETQRNKGNFPGRFSGRQFSNSRSEMNVSTLELGDSALYLCASSFGGRAGDTQYFGPGTRLTVL.

This clone came up many times. Read sequence stops 3 residues before the CDR3 end, and the germline J gene provides the missing end. The chain employs TRBV12-3 or TRBV12-4 and TRBJ2-3, with 11 bases aligning to TRBD2. CDR3 size: 18 residues. The V and J ends lost 6 bases and 6 bases, in that order; junction bases with no gene match: 17. CDR3 sequence: CASSPGLAEWHTLDTQYF. The sequenced CDR3 bases are TGTGCCAGCAGCCCGGGACTAGCGGAGTGGCACACACTGGATACG.

This clone was found a few times. Sequencing ends 3 residues short of the CDR3 end; the germline J gene provides the rest. The chain couples TRBV18 to TRBJ1-2; the match to TRBD1 covers 8 bases. The germline V gene encodes CDR1 KGHSH and CDR2 LQKENI. CDR3 length: 14 amino acids. The covered CDR3 bases are TGTGCCAGCTCACCTGGGACAGGTCGTGGGGAC. It specifies CASSPGTGRGD. The full CDR3 protein is CASSPGTGRGDYTF.

This clone showed up many times. The missing CDR3 end, 3 residues past where the read stops, is filled in from the germline J gene. This sequence joins TRBV19 and TRBJ1-1; D unresolved. The CDR3 contains 15 residues. V was pared by 2 bases and J by 5 bases, with 15 bases between. Germline lookup yields CDR1 LNHDA and CDR2 SQIVND (reference sequence). The CDR3 DNA, read in part, is TGTGCCAGTAGTATAACGACTTATCCCGGTACTGAA. Translation gives CASSITTYPGTE. In full, the CDR3 reads CASSITTYPGTEAFF.

The table lists this clone with many counts. The sequenced fragment ends 3 residues before the CDR3 boundary, so the rest is inferred from the germline J gene. The chain is built from TRBV6-4 and TRBJ1-4; D not resolved. The V end was cut by 0 bases, the J end by 10 bases, with 12 bases between. The CDR3 consists of 14 residues. Germline V CDR1 and CDR2: MRHNA, SNTAGT. The CDR3 loop is CASSDSIPAGKLFF. The sequenced CDR3 bases are TGTGCCAGCAGTGACTCGATCCCCGCGGGAAAA.